Below, 20 T cell receptor beta chains from the same sample are listed, as sequenced in a study of cytomegalovirus exposure and HLA in healthy donors. Clones were sequenced by immunoSEQ multiplex PCR, and TCRdb holds only the in-frame ones, with some missing. The data show 60,000 to 85,000 clones, around 96% seen once. What was sequenced was PBMCs. These receptors all stem from a woman younger than 30 in good health and CMV-seropositive.

The count of this clone is one. The V gene is TRBV9, the J gene TRBJ2-1; TRBD1 agrees at 7 bases. The CDR3 is 15 amino acids. With 6 bases clipped from V and 4 bases from J, the junction kept 10 bases outside the gene matches. From germline, CDR1 is SGDLS and CDR2 YYNGEE. The CDR3 region is CASTPSGQSYNEQFF. The CDR3 coding sequence is TGTGCCAGCACCCCATCGGGACAGTCGTACAATGAGCAGTTCTTC.

The genes are TRBV7-9 and TRBJ1-1; TRBD1 matches 7 bases. V shed 7 bases, J shed 1 base, and the junction held 9 bases outside the gene matches. The CDR3 is 15 residues long. Germline CDR1 and CDR2: SEHNR and FQNEAQ (reference sequence). The CDR3 loop reads CASIITGAPNTEAFF. The CDR3 DNA sequence: TGTGCCAGCATCATTACAGGGGCCCCGAACACTGAAGCTTTCTTT.

The rearrangement uses TRBV7-8 and TRBJ2-6, with 9 bases aligning to TRBD1. CDR1 and CDR2 (germline): SGHVS, FQNEAQ. This CDR3 spans 17 amino acids. V lost 3 bases and J lost 0; bases outside the gene matches: 3. The CDR3 region has the DNA TGTGCCAGCAGCTTCCGGACAGGGGCCTCTGGGGCCAACGTCCTGACTTTC. Translating gives CASSFRTGASGANVLTF.

This clone was recorded only once. V is TRBV5-1 and J is TRBJ1-4, with a possible D match to TRBD1 (5 bases). The CDR3 runs to 14 residues. The V gene's germline CDR1 is SGHRS and CDR2 YFSETQ. Between the trimmed V and J ends, which lost 3 bases and 7 bases, there was a span of 13 bases. This CDR3 reads CASSSSGGSEKLFF. For the CDR3, the DNA is TGCGCCAGCAGCTCCTCCGGGGGTAGTGAAAAACTGTTTTTT. Filled out from reference TRBV5-1 and TRBJ1-4, the complete variable domain reads KAGVTQTPRYLIKTRGQQVTLSCSPISGHRSVSWYQQTPGQGLQFLFEYFSETQRNKGNFPGRFSGRQFSNSRSEMNVSTLELGDSALYLCASSSSGGSEKLFFGSGTQLSVL.

The CDR3 protein is CASSGQVFMNTEAFF. The CDR3 DNA is TGCGCCAGCAGTGGACAGGTTTTCATGAACACTGAAGCTTTCTTT. The V gene is TRBV10-2, the J gene TRBJ1-1, with D perhaps matching TRBD1 (6 bases). Trimming left V 4 bases short and J 0 bases short, with 12 bases between. CDR1 WSHSY and CDR2 SAAADI come from the germline V gene. The CDR3 spans 15 residues.

J is TRBJ1-2 and V is TRBV5-6; D is uncertain. Trimming took 2 bases from V and 10 from J, leaving 12 bases between them. The CDR3 extends over 12 amino acids. Germline CDR1 is SGHDT and CDR2 is YYEEEE. CDR3 DNA: TGTGCCAGCAGCTTTGGCCTCCGTGACTACACCTTC. Its protein product is CASSFGLRDYTF.

The CDR3 sequence: CASTPGQRIRGYTF. For the CDR3, the DNA is TGTGCCAGTACTCCGGGACAGCGGATCCGTGGCTACACCTTC. The chain has TRBV19 and TRBJ1-2; 7 bases map to TRBD1. The CDR3 loop spans 14 amino acids. The germline V gene encodes CDR1 LNHDA and CDR2 SQIVND (reference sequence). V shed 7 bases and J 7 bases; nucleotides not matched to a gene: 12.

The chain joins TRBV5-1 to TRBJ2-7, with D possibly being TRBD2 (5 bases). V lost 0 bases, J lost 4 bases, and 11 bases lay in between. CDR1 is SGHRS, CDR2 YFSETQ, per germline. The CDR3 runs 14 residues. The CDR3 sequence is CASSLVSVPYEQYF. CDR3 coding DNA: TGCGCCAGCAGCTTGGTTAGCGTCCCGTACGAGCAGTACTTC.

The rearrangement uses TRBV28 and TRBJ1-4; 9 nucleotides agree with TRBD1. Germline-derived CDR1 and CDR2 are MDHEN and SYDVKM. V dropped 4 bases and J dropped 8; count of bases not matched to a gene: 8. This CDR3 has 15 residues. CDR3 sequence: CASSSLDRGREKLFF. The CDR3 nucleotides are TGTGCCAGCAGTTCCCTGGACAGGGGACGGGAAAAACTGTTTTTT. The full variable domain, with the rest looked up from reference TRBV28 and TRBJ1-4, is DVKVTQSSRYLVKRTGEKVFLECVQDMDHENMFWYRQDPGLGLRLIYFSYDVKMKEKGDIPEGYSVSREKKERFSLILESASTNQTSMYLCASSSLDRGREKLFFGSGTQLSVL.

The rearrangement uses TRBV28 and TRBJ2-2; no firm D call. Per germline, CDR1 MDHEN and CDR2 SYDVKM. Trimming took off 3 bases at V and 8 bases at J, with 7 bases between the two ends. The CDR3 has 12 residues. In DNA form, the CDR3 reads TGTGCCAGCAGTTTGATCGCGGGGGAGCTGTTTTTT. It yields the protein CASSLIAGELFF. The full variable domain, completed using reference TRBV28 and TRBJ2-2, is DVKVTQSSRYLVKRTGEKVFLECVQDMDHENMFWYRQDPGLGLRLIYFSYDVKMKEKGDIPEGYSVSREKKERFSLILESASTNQTSMYLCASSLIAGELFFGEGSRLTVL.

The V and J genes are TRBV6-1 and TRBJ1-3; possibly TRBD1 for D (5 bases). Germline V gene lookup returns CDR1 MNHNS and CDR2 SASEGT. The CDR3 loop spans 15 amino acids. V was cut by 2 bases and J by 2 bases, with 10 bases left in between. In nucleotides, the CDR3 is TGTGCCAGCAGTGAATCTCACAGGCCTGGAAACACCATATATTTT. It translates to CASSESHRPGNTIYF.

This clone was counted a single time. This chain connects TRBV19 to TRBJ2-7, with 7 bases that match TRBD1. The CDR3 runs 15 residues. Germline lookup yields CDR1 LNHDA and CDR2 SQIVND (reference sequence). Trimming removed 4 bases from V and 5 bases from J; junction bases left unmatched: 11. The CDR3 loop is CASSSHRDSLDEQYF. The CDR3 region has the DNA TGTGCCAGTAGTAGCCACCGGGACAGTTTGGACGAGCAGTACTTC.

The rearrangement uses TRBV2 and TRBJ1-4; a weak D match, TRBD1 (6 bases). Between the trimmed V and J ends, which lost 5 bases and 7 bases, there was a span of 17 bases. The CDR3 is 15 amino acids. CDR1 and CDR2 (germline): SNHLY, FYNNEI. DNA for the CDR3: TGTGCCAGCAGTCAATGGACAGCTTATTCTGAAAAACTGTTTTTT. This codes for CASSQWTAYSEKLFF.

The chain carries TRBV27 and TRBJ2-2, with 7 bases that match TRBD2. The CDR3 is made up of 16 amino acids. J gave up 3 bases and V 2 bases, and 6 bases lay outside the gene matches. CDR1 and CDR2 (germline): MNHEY, SMNVEV (reference sequence). The CDR3 here is CASSLRASGYTGELFF. CDR3 DNA sequence: TGTGCCAGCAGTTTACGGGCTAGCGGTTACACCGGGGAGCTGTTTTTT.

The V and J genes are TRBV11-3 and TRBJ2-7, with a tentative D call TRBD2 (5 bases). The V gene's germline CDR1 is SGHNT and CDR2 YENEEA. The V end was cut by 5 bases, the J end by 6 bases, with 17 bases between. The length of the CDR3 is 14 residues. The CDR3: CASSPSPASTEQYF. The CDR3 DNA reads TGTGCCAGCAGCCCCTCCCCGGCTAGCACCGAGCAGTACTTC.

The chain uses TRBV6-6 and TRBJ2-7, with 8 bases aligning to TRBD1. Germline values: CDR1 MNHNY, CDR2 SVGAGI (reference sequence). J was trimmed by 3 bases and V by 6 bases; bases with no gene match: 4. The CDR3 is 13 amino acids. The CDR3 region has the DNA TGTGCCAGCAGCGGACAGGGCCTCTACGAGCAGTACTTC. Its protein is CASSGQGLYEQYF.

The chain combines TRBV6-6 with TRBJ2-3, with TRBD1 matching 9 bases. Germline V gene data show CDR1 as MNHNY and CDR2 as SVGAGI (reference sequence). The CDR3 length is 15 residues. V shed 5 bases, J shed 0 bases, and the junction held 3 bases outside the gene matches. Here the CDR3 DNA reads TGTGCCAGCAGTGCCGGGACAGGGAGCACAGATACGCAGTATTTT. It specifies CASSAGTGSTDTQYF.

With regard to this clone: The junction and the germline gene differ at one end; a read error may be behind it. The chain recombines TRBV5-6 with TRBJ2-1; D not resolved. CDR1 SGHDT and CDR2 YYEEEE come from the germline V gene. This CDR3 region has 11 residues. The CDR3 nucleotides are TGTGCCAGCAGCTTGGTTAGCATCACGGTCTTC. Amino acids: CASSLVSITVF.

The chain carries TRBV7-2 and TRBJ1-3, with 9 positions matching TRBD1. The CDR3 sequence is 16 residues long. V was clipped by 3 bases and J by 5 bases; unmatched bases: 8. CDR1 and CDR2 from the germline V gene are SGHTA and FQGNSA. Here the CDR3 reads CASSFIGQGNRNTIYF. In DNA form, the CDR3 reads TGTGCCAGCAGCTTCATCGGACAGGGGAACAGAAACACCATATATTTT.

This clone was counted once. V and J are TRBV28 and TRBJ1-5; D uncertain. The germline CDR1 and CDR2 sequences are MDHEN and SYDVKM. This CDR3 spans 14 amino acids. V lost 8 bases, J lost 6 bases, and 17 bases lay in between. The CDR3 protein is CASGRRAGGQPQHF. CDR3 coding DNA: TGTGCCAGCGGGCGGAGGGCAGGAGGTCAGCCCCAGCATTTT.